The sample holds one count of the clone carrying this TCR beta chain. The antigen remains unidentified. V shed 0 bases, J shed 4 bases, and the junction held 3 bases outside the gene matches. Per the germline V gene, CDR1 is MNHNS and CDR2 is SASEGT. The CDR3 is 15 residues long. The entry originates in a study of shared clonotypes between healthy human individuals. Caucasian adults living in Nashville, Tennessee, provided all samples. Profiled with immunoSEQ multiplex PCR; TCRdb holds only in-frame clones, not every one. The sample holds 2 million to 3 million clones, approximately 93% seen once. Notes on the study in general: Shared clonotypes: roughly 4.7% naive CD4, around 3.7% naive CD8, about 2.5% memory CD4, roughly 0.4% memory CD8. Tissues were not sampled, only blood, and their repertoires likely differ.

The genes are TRBV6-1 and TRBJ1-1; 9 bases line up with TRBD1. Sequencing used naive CD4+ T cells from PBMCs. Subset reported: CD45RA+ positively selected. The TCR sequence derives from a man between 18 and 35 years old in good health. Some clones in this sample may be carry-over from other donors' samples. The DNA of the CDR3 is TGTGCCAGCAGTGAAGCAAGGACAGGGGTCACTGAAGCTTTCTTT. Translated: CASSEARTGVTEAFF.